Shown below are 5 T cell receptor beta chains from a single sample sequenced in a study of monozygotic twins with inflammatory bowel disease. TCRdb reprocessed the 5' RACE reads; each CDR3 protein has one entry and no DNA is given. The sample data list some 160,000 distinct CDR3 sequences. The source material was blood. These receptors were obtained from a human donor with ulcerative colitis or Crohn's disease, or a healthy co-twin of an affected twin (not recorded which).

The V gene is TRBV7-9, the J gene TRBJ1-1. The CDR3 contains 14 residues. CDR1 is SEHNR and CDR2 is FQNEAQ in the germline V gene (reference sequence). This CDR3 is CASSLARTYEEAFF.

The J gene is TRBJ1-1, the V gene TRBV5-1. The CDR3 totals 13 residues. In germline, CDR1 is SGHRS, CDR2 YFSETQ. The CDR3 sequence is CASSLGTNTEAFF.

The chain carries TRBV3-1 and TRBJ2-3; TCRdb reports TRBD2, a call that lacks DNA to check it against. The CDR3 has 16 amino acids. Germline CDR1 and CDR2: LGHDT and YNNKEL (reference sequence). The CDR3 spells CASSQRQGRITDTQYF.

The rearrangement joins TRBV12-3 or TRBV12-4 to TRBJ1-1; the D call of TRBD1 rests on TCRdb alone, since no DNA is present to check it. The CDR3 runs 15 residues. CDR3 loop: CASRYAGTQDTEAFF.

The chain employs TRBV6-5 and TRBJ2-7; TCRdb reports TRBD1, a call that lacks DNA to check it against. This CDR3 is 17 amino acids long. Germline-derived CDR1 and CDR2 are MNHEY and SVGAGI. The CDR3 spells CASSYSNRVIGPYEQYF.